This T cell receptor (beta chain) was captured by sequencing in a study of cytomegalovirus exposure and HLA in healthy donors. Remarks on this clone: The target antigen is unknown.

The PCR made use of 60 Vbeta and 13 Jbeta primers. The table came from immunoSEQ multiplex PCR; TCRdb's copy has only in-frame clones and leaves some out. The table lists roughly 51,000 clones, with about 11% in the top ten. This CDR3 is built from 12 residues. V lost 4 bases and J lost 5; bases outside the gene matches: 1. CDR1 is SGHTA and CDR2 is FQGNSA in the germline V gene. Study-wide findings and caveats: According to an earlier analysis, most TCR beta V segments yielded productive rearrangements about 90% or about 30% of the time.

Material: PBMCs. The sequence derives from a woman between 50 and 59 years old in good health and CMV-seropositive. This chain joins TRBV7-2 and TRBJ1-1, with 7 bases identical to TRBD1. The CDR3 bases are TGTGCCAGCAGCTACAGGGGAACTGAAGCTTTCTTT. It encodes CASSYRGTEAFF.